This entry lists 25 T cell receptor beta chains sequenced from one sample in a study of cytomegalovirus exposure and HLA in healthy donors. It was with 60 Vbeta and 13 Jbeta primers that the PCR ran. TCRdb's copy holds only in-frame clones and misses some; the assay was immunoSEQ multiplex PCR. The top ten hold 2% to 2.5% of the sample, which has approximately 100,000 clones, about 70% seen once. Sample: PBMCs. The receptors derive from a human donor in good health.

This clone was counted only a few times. CDR3 amino acids: CASSALFQGTGELFF. The CDR3 DNA is TGTGCCAGCAGTGCACTTTTCCAGGGGACCGGGGAGCTGTTTTTT. The chain couples TRBV2 to TRBJ2-2; the D gene is possibly TRBD1 (6 bases). V gave up 4 bases and J gave up 5 bases, with 14 bases separating them. Germline-derived CDR1 and CDR2 are SNHLY and FYNNEI. This CDR3 comprises 15 residues.

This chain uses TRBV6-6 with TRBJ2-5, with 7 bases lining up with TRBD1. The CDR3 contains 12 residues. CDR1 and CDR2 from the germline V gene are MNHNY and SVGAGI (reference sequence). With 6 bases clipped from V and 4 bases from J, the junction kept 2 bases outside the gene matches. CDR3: CASRTGAETQYF. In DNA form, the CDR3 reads TGTGCCAGCAGAACAGGGGCAGAGACCCAGTACTTC.

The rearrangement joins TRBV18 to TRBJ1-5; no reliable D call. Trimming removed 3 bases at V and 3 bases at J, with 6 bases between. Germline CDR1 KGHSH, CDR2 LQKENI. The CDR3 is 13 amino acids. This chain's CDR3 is CASSPAHNQPQHF. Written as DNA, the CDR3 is TGTGCCAGCTCACCGGCACACAATCAGCCCCAGCATTTT. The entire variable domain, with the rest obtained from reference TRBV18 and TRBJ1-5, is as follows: NAGVMQNPRHLVRRRGQEARLRCSPMKGHSHVYWYRQLPEEGLKFMVYLQKENIIDESGMPKERFSAEFPKEGPSILRIQQVVRGDSAAYFCASSPAHNQPQHFGDGTRLSIL.

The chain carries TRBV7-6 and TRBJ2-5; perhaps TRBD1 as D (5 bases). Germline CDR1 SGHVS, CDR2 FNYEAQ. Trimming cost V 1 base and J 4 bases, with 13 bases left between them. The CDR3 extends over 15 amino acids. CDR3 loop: CASSLGAGFLETQYF. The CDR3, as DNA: TGTGCCAGCAGCTTAGGGGCAGGGTTTTTAGAGACCCAGTACTTC.

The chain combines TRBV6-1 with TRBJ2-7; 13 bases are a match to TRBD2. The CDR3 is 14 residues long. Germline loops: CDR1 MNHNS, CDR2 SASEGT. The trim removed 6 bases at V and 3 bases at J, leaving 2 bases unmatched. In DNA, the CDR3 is TGTGCCAGCAGACTAGCGGGAGGGAACTACGAGCAGTACTTC. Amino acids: CASRLAGGNYEQYF.

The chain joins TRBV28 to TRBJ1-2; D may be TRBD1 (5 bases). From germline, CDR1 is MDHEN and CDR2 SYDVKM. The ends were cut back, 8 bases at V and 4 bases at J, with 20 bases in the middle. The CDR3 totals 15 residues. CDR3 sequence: CASYPSGVASYGYTF. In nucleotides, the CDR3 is TGTGCCAGCTACCCATCGGGGGTGGCAAGCTATGGCTACACCTTC.

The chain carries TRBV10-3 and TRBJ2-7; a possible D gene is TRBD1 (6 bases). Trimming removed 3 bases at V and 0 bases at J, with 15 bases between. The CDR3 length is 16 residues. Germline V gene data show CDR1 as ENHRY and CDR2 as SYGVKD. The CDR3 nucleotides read TGTGCCATCAGTGAAACTTCACAGGGAATCTCCTACGAGCAGTACTTC. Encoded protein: CAISETSQGISYEQYF.

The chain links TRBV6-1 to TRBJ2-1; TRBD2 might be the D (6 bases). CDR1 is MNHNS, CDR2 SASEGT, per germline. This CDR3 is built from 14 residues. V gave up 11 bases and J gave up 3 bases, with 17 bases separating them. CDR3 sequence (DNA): TGTGCCGGGAGAAGCGGGCAACGCTACAATGAGCAGTTCTTC. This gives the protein CAGRSGQRYNEQFF.

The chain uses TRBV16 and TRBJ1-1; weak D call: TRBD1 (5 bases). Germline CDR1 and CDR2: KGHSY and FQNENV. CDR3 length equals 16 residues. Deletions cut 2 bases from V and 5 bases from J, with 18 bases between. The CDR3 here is CASSQGSSARVTEAFF. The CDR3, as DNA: TGTGCCAGCAGCCAAGGAAGCTCTGCCAGGGTTACTGAAGCTTTCTTT.

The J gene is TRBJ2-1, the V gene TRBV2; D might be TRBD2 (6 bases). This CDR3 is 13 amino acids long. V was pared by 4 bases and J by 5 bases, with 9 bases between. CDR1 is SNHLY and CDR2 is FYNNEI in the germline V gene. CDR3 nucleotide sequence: TGTGCCAGCAGTGGGCTAGCGAACAATGAGCAGTTCTTC. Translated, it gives CASSGLANNEQFF.

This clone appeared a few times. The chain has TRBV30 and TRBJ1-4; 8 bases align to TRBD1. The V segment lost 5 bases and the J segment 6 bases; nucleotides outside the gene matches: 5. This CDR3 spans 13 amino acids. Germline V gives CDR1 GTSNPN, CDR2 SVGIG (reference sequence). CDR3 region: CAWYRGLYEKLFF. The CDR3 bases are TGTGCCTGGTACAGGGGGTTATATGAAAAACTGTTTTTT.

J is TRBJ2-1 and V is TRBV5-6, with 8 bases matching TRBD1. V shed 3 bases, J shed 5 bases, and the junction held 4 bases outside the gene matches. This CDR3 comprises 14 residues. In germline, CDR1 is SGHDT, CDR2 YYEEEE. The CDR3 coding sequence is TGTGCCAGCAGCTGGACAGGGAACCACAATGAGCAGTTCTTC. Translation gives CASSWTGNHNEQFF. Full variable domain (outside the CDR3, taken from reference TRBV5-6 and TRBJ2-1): DAGVTQSPTHLIKTRGQQVTLRCSPKSGHDTVSWYQQALGQGPQFIFQYYEEEERQRGNFPDRFSGHQFPNYSSELNVNALLLGDSALYLCASSWTGNHNEQFFGPGTRLTVL.

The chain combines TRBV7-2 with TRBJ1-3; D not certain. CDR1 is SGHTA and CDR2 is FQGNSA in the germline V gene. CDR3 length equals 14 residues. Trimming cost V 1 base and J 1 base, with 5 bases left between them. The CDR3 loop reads CASSLVQSGNTIYF. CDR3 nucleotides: TGTGCCAGCAGCTTAGTTCAGTCTGGAAACACCATATATTTT.

The CDR3 sequence: CASSLGQGARETQYF. The CDR3 bases are TGTGCCAGCAGCCTTGGACAGGGGGCAAGGGAGACCCAGTACTTC. V is TRBV7-3 and J is TRBJ2-5, with 11 bases fitting TRBD1. This CDR3 is built from 15 residues. V lost 5 bases, J lost 5 bases, and 7 bases stayed unmatched. Looked up from germline, CDR1 is SGHTA and CDR2 is FQGTGA.

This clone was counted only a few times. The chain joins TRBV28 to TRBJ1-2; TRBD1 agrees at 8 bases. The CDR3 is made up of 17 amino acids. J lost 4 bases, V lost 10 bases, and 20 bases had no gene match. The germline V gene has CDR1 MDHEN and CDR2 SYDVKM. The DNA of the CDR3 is TGTGCCATTCCGACGACGAAAGGGACAGGCTTTGTCTATGGCTACACCTTC. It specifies CAIPTTKGTGFVYGYTF.

The CDR3 DNA is TGCAGCGTTGTACAGAACACTGAAGCTTTCTTT. It yields the protein CSVVQNTEAFF. This chain connects TRBV29-1 to TRBJ1-1; D not resolved. V was clipped by 4 bases and J by 1 base, with 4 bases between them. This CDR3 is built from 11 residues. The germline V gene has CDR1 SQVTM and CDR2 ANQGSEA.

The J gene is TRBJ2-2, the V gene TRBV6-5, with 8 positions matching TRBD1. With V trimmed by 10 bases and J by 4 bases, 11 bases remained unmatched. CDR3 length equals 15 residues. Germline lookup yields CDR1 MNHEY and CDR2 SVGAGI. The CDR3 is CATSQDRVGTGELFF. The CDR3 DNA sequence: TGTGCCACCTCCCAGGACAGGGTAGGCACCGGGGAGCTGTTTTTT.

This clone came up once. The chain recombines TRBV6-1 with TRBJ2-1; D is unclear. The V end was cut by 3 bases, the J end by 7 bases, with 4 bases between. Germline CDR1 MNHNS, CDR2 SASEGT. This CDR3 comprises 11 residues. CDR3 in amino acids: CASSDRNEQFF. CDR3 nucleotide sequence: TGTGCCAGCAGTGATAGAAATGAGCAGTTCTTC.

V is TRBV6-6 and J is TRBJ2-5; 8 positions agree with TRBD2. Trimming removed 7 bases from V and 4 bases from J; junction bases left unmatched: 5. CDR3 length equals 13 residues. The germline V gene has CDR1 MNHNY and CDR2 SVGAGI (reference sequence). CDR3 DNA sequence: TGTGCCAGCAAGAGCGGGAGTGCAGAGACCCAGTACTTC. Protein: CASKSGSAETQYF.

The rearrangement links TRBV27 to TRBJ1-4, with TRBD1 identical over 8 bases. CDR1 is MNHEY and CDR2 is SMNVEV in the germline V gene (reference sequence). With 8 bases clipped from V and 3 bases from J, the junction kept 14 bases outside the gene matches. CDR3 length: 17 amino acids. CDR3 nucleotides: TGTGCCAGCCCGACTGCGCATCAGGGGGCTCCTAATGAAAAACTGTTTTTT. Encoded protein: CASPTAHQGAPNEKLFF.

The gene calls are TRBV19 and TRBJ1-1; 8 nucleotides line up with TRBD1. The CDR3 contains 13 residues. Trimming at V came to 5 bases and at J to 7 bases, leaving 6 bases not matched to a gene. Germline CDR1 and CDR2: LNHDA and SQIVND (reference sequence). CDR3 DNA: TGTGCCAGTAGTCGGACAGGGAGGAATGAAGCTTTCTTT. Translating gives CASSRTGRNEAFF.

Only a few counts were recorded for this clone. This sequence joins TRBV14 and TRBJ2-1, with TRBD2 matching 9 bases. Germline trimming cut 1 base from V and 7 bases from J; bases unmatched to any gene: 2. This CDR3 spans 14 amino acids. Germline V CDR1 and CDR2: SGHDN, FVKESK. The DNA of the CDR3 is TGTGCCAGCAGCCAAGCAGCGGGGGGAAATGAGCAGTTCTTC. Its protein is CASSQAAGGNEQFF.

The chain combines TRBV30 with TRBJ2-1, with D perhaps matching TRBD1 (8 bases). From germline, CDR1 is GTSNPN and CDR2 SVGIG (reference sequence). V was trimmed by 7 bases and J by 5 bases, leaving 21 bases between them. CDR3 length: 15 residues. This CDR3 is CAYQSGQGLHNEQFF. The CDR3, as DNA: TGTGCCTACCAGTCCGGACAGGGACTACACAATGAGCAGTTCTTC. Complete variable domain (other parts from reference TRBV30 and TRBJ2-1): SQTIHQWPATLVQPVGSPLSLECTVEGTSNPNLYWYRQAAGRGLQLLFYSVGIGQISSEVPQNLSASRPQDRQFILSSKKLLLSDSGFYLCAYQSGQGLHNEQFFGPGTRLTVL.

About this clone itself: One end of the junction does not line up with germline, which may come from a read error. CDR3 nucleotide sequence: TGTACCAGCAGCTTGGGGGCAGCGGACTATGGCTACACCTTC. As protein: CTSSLGAADYGYTF. The chain uses TRBV5-4 and TRBJ1-2; D perhaps matches TRBD1 (6 bases). The CDR3 consists of 14 residues. The germline CDR1 and CDR2 sequences are SGHNT and YYREEE (reference sequence).

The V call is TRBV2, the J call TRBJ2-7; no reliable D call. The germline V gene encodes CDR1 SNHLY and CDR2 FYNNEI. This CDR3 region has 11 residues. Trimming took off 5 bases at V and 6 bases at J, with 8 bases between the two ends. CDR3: CASSSNREQYF. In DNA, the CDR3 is TGTGCCAGCAGTTCTAACCGCGAGCAGTACTTC.